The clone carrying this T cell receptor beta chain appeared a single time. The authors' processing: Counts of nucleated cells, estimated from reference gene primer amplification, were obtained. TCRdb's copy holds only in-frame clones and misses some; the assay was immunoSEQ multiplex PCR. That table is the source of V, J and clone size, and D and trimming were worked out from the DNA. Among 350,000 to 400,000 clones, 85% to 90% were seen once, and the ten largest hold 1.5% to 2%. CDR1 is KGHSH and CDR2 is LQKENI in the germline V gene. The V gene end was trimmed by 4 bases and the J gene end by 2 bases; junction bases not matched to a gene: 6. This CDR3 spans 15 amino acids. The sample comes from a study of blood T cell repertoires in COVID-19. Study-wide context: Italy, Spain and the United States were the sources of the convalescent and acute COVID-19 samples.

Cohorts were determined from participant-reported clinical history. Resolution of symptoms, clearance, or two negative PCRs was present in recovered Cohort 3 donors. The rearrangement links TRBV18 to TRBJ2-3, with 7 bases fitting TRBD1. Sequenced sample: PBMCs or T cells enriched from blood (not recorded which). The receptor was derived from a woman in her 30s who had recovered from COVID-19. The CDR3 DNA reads TGTGCCAGCTCACTGTGGGACAGCTCCACAGATACGCAGTATTTT. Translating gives CASSLWDSSTDTQYF.